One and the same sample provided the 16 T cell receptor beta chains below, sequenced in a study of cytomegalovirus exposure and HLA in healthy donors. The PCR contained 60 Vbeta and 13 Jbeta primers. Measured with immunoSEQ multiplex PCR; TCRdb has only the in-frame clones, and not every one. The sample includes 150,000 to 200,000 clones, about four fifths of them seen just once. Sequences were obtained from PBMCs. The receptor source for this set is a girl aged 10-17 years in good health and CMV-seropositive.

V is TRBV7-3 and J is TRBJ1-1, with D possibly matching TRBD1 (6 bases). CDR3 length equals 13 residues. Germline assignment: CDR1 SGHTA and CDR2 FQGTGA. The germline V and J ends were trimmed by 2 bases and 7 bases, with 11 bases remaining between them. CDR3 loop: CASSLAGGGEAFF. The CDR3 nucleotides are TGTGCCAGCAGCTTAGCTGGGGGCGGTGAAGCTTTCTTT.

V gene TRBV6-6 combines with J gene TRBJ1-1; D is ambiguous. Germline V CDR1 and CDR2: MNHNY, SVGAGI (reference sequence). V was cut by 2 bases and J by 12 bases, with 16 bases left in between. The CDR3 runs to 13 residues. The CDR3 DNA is TGTGCCAGCAGTTACGGTACGAGGGCTCAGCCTTTCTTT. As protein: CASSYGTRAQPFF.

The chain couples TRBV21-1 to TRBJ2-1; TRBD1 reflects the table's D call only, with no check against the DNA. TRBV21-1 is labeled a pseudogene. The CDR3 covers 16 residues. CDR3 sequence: CASSWTFRGSYNEQFF. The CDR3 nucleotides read TGTGCCAGCAGCTGGACATTCAGGGGCTCCTACAATGAGCAGTTCTTC.

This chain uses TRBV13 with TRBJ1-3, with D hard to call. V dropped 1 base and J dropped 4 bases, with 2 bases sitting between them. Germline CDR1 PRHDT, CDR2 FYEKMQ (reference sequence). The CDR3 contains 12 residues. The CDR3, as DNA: TGTGCCAGCAGCTTAGTAGGAAACACCATATATTTT. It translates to CASSLVGNTIYF.

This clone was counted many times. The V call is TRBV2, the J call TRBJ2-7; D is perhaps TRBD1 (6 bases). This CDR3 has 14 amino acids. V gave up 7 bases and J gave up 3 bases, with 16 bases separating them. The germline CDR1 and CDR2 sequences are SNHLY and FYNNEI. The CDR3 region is CASNQPGHNYEQYF. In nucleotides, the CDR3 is TGTGCCAGCAATCAACCGGGACATAACTACGAGCAGTACTTC.

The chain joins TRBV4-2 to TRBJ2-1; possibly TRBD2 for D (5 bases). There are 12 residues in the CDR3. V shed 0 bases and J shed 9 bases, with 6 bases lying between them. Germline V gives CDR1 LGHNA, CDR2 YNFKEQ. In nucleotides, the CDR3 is TGTGCCAGCAGCCAAGAGGGGAGTGAGCAGTTCTTC. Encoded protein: CASSQEGSEQFF.

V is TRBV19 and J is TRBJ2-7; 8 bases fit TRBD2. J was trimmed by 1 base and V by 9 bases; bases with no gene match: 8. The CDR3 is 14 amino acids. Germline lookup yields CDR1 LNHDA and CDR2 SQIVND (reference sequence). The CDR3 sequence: CASSGGAGSYEQYF. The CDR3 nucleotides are TGTGCCAGCTCGGGGGGGGCCGGTTCCTACGAGCAGTACTTC.

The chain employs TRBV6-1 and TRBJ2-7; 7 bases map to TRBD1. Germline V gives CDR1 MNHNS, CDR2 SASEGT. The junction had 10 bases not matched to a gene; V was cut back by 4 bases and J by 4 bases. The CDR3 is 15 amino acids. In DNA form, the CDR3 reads TGTGCCAGCAGTGTAAATTCCGGGACAGCTTACGAGCAGTACTTC. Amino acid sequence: CASSVNSGTAYEQYF.

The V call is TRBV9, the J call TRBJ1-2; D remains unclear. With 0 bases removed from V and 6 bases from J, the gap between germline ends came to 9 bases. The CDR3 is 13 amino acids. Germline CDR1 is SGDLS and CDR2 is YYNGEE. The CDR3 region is CASSVGGLDGYTF. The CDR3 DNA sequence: TGTGCCAGCAGCGTAGGAGGACTAGATGGCTACACCTTC.

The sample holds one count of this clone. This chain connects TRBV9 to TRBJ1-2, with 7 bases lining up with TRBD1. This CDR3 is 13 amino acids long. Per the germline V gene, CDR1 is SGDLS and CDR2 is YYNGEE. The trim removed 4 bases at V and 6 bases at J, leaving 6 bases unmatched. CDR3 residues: CASSRGLGDGYTF. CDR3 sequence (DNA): TGTGCCAGCAGCAGGGGGCTAGGTGATGGCTACACCTTC. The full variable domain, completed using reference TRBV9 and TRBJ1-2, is DSGVTQTPKHLITATGQRVTLRCSPRSGDLSVYWYQQSLDQGLQFLIQYYNGEERAKGNILERFSAQQFPDLHSELNLSSLELGDSALYFCASSRGLGDGYTFGSGTRLTVV.

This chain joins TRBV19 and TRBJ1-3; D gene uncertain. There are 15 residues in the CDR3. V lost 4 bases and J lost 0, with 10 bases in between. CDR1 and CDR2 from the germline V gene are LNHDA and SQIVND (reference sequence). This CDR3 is CASSTRTGSGNTIYF. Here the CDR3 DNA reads TGTGCCAGTAGTACGAGGACTGGCTCTGGAAACACCATATATTTT.

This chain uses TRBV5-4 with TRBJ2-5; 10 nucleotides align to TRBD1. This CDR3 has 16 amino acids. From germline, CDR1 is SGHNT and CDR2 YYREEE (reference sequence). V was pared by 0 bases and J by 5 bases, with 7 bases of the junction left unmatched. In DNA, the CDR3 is TGTGCCAGCAGCTTGGTGGGACAGGGGATCGGGGAGACCCAGTACTTC. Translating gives CASSLVGQGIGETQYF.

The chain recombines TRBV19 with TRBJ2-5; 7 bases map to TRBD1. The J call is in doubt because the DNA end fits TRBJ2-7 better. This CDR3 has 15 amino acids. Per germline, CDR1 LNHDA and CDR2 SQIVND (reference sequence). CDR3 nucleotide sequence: TGTGCCAGTAGTCCCGACGACAGGGTACCGTACGAGCAGTACTTC. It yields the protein CASSPDDRVPYEQYF.

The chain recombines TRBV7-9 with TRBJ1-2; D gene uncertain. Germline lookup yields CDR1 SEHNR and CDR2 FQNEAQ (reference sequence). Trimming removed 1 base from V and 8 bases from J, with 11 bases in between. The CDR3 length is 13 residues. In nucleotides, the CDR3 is TGTGCCAGCAGCTTAGGGGCAGGCTGGGGCTACACCTTC. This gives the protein CASSLGAGWGYTF.

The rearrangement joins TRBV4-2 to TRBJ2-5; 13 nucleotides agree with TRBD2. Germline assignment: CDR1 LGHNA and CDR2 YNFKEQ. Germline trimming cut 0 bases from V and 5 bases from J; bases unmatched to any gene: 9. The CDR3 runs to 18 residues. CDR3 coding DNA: TGTGCCAGCAGCCAAGATATCACTAGCGGGGGGGCAGAGGAGACCCAGTACTTC. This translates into CASSQDITSGGAEETQYF.

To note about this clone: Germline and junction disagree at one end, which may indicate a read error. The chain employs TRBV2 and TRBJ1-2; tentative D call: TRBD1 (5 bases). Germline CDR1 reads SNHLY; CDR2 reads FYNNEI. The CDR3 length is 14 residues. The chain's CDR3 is CASSSSDSRYSYTF. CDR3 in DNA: TGTGCCAGCAGTTCAAGCGACAGCCGCTATAGCTACACCTTC.